This T cell receptor (beta chain) was found in a study of CD8+ T cells in alopecia areata. Whole-study context: For 6 to 18 months, tofacitinib was taken, and 6 months off drug followed.

Investigators isolated RNA and reverse transcribed it into cDNA to act as the sequencing template. The protocol was immunoSEQ multiplex PCR, while the TCRdb copy is restricted to in-frame clones and leaves out a portion. The sample has 150,000 to 200,000 clones, around 60% seen once. V was pared by 3 bases and J by 6 bases, with 4 bases of the junction left unmatched. Germline CDR1 reads GTSNPN; CDR2 reads SVGIG (reference sequence). The CDR3 has 12 residues. Peripheral blood and lesional scalp punch biopsies came from alopecia areata patients. Investigators sorted PBMCs to obtain both CD4+ and CD8+ T cells.

The origin of this receptor is a human donor with alopecia areata. The sample in question was CD4+ T cells sorted from blood, obtained at week 0. The rearrangement joins TRBV30 to TRBJ1-2; TRBD1 aligns across 7 bases. The CDR3 coding sequence is TGTGCCTGGAGATCGACAGGGAATGGCTACACCTTC. Amino acids: CAWRSTGNGYTF.